Included here is one T cell receptor beta chain sequence, with context. The antigen remains undetermined. Time point described: patch test 1, 2 weeks after DPC sensitization. Treatment denoted: therapeutic diphenylcyclopropenone sensitization with weekly scalp DPC. TCRdb reprocessed the RACE reads via MiXCR and lists one record per CDR3 protein. The sample lists just under 350,000 distinct CDR3 sequences, approximately 6.9% occurring once. This sample is part of a study of human T cells and chemical hapten exposure. Overall study context: Sensitization involved placing 2% DPC onto a 2 cm by 2 cm region of upper inner arm skin. The study patch tested 0.01% DPC on the upper back and read results at 6 days.

Study findings and constraints: Sensitizing to DPC left TCRs with a frequency above 1 in 1000 unaltered.

This TCR was recovered from a woman aged 18-29 years with alopecia areata. Some clones in this sample may be carry-over from other donors' samples. Sequenced here: whole blood, sampled in connection with sensitization to the hapten diphenylcyclopropenone (DPC).

The CDR3: CASSFTAGANVLTF. In nucleotides, the CDR3 is TGTGCCAGCAGTTTCACAGCTGGGGCCAACGTCCTGACTTTC. The chain couples TRBV12-3 or TRBV12-4 to TRBJ2-6; no clear D gene. The CDR3 extends over 14 amino acids. Deletions cut 3 bases from V and 2 bases from J, with 5 bases between.